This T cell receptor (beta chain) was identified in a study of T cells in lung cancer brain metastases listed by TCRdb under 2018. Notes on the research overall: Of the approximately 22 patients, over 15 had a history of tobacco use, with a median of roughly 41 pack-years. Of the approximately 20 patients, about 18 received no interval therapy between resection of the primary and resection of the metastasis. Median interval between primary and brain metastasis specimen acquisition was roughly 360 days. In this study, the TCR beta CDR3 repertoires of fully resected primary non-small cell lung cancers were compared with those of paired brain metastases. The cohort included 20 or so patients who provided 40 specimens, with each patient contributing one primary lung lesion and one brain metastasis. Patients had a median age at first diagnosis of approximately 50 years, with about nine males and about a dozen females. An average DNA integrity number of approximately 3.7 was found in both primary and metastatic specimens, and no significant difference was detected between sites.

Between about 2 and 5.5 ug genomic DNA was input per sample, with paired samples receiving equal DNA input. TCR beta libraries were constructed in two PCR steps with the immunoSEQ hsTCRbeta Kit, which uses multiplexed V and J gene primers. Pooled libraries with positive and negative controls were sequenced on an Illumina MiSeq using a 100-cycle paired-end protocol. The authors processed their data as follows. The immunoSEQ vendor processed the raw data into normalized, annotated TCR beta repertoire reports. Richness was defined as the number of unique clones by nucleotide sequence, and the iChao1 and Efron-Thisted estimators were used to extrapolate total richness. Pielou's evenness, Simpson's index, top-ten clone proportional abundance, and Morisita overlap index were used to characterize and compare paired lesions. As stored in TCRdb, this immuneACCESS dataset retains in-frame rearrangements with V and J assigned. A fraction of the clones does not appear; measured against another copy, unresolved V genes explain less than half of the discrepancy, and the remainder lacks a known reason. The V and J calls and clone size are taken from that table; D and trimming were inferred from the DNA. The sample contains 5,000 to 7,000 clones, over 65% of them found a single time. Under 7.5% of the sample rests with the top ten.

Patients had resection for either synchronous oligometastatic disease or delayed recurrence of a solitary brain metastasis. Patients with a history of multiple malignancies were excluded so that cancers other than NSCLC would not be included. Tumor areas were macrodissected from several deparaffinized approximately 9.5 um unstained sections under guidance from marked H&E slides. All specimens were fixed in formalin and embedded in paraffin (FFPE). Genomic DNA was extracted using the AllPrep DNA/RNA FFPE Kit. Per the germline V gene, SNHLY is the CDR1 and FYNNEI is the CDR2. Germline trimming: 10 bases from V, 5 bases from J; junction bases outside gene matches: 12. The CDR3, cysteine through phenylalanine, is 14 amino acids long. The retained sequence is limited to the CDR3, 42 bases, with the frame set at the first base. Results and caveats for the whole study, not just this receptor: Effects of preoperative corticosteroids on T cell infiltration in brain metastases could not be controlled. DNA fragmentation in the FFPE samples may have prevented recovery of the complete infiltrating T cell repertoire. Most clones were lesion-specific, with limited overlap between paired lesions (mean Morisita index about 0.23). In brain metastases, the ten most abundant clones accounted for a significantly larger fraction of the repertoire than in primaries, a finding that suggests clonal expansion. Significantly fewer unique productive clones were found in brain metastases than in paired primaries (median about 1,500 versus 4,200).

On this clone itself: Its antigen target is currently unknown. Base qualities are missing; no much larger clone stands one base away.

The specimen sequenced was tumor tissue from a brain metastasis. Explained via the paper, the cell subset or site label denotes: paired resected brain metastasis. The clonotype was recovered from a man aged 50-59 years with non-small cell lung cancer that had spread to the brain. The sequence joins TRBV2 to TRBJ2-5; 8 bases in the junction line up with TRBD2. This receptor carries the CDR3 CAIKLAGIVETQYF. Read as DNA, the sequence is TGTGCCATTAAGCTAGCGGGTATAGTGGAGACCCAGTACTTC.